This TCR beta chain appears in the sequencing data of a study of blood T cell repertoires in COVID-19. Study as a whole: Sample material is recorded as cDNA or gDNA derived from T cells, B-cell-depleted T cells, or PBMCs.

CDR1 is KGHDR and CDR2 is SFDVKD in the germline V gene. The V end was cut by 1 base, the J end by 8 bases, with 8 bases between. The CDR3 extends over 13 amino acids. The authors' processing: Counts of nucleated cells, estimated from reference gene primer amplification, were obtained. Data came from immunoSEQ multiplex PCR; TCRdb stores just in-frame clones and leaves some out. V, J and clone size are those of that table, while D and trimming were read from the DNA. This sample has about 240,000 clones, with 75% to 90% found just once. Ages ranged from roughly 18 to 100 years, with residence in some 25 US areas.

The TCR sequence derives from a woman in her 40s with acute COVID-19. The rearrangement links TRBV24-1 to TRBJ2-1; TRBD2 might be the D (5 bases). What was sequenced was PBMCs or T cells enriched from blood (not recorded which). The CDR3 is CATSDFRGYEQFF. The CDR3 DNA reads as TGTGCCACCAGTGATTTCCGGGGTTATGAGCAGTTCTTC.